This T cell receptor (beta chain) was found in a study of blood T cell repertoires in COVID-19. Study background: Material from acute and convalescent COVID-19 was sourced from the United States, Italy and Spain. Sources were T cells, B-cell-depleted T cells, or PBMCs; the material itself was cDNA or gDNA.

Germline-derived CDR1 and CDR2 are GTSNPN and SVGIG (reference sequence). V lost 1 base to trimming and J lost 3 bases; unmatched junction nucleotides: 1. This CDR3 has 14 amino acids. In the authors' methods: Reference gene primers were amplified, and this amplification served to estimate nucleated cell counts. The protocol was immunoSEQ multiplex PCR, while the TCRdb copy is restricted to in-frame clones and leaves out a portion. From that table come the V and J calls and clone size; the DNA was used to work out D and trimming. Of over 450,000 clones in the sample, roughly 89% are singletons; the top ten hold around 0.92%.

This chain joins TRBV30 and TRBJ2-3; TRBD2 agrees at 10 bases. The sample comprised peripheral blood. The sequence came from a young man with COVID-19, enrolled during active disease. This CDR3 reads CAWSASGSTDTQYF. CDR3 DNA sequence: TGTGCCTGGAGTGCTAGCGGGAGTACAGATACGCAGTATTTT.